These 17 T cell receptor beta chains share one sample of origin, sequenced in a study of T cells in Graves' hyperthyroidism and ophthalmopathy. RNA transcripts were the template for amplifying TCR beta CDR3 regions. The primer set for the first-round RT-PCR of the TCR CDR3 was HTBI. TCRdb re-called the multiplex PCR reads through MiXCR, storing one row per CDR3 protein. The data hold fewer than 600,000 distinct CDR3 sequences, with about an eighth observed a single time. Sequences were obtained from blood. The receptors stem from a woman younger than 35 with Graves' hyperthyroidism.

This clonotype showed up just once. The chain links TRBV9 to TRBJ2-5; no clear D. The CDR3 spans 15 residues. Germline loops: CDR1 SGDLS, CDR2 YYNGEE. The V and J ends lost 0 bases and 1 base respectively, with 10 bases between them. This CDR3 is CASSVGRPAQETQYF. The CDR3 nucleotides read TGTGCCAGCAGCGTAGGCCGGCCAGCCCAAGAGACCCAGTACTTC.

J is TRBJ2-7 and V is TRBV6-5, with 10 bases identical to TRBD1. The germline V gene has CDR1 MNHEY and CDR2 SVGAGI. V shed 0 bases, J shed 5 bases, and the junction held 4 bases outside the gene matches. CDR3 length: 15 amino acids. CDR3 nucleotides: TGTGCCAGCAGTTACTCCGGGACAGGGGACAACGAGCAGTACTTC. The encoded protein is CASSYSGTGDNEQYF.

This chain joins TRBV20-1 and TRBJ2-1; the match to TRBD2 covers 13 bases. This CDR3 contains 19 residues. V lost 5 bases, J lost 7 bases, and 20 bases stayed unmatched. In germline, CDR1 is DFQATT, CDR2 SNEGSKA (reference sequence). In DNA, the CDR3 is TGCAGTGCTTCGCCGGGACTAGCGGGAACCGCGATACCAGGGAATGAGCAGTTCTTC. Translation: CSASPGLAGTAIPGNEQFF.

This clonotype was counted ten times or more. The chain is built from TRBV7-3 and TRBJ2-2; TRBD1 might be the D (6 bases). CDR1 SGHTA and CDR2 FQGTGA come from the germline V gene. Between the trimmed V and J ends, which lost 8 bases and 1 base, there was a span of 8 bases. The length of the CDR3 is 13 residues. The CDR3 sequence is CASQTGNTGELFF. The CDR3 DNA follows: TGTGCCAGCCAGACAGGGAACACCGGGGAGCTGTTTTTT.

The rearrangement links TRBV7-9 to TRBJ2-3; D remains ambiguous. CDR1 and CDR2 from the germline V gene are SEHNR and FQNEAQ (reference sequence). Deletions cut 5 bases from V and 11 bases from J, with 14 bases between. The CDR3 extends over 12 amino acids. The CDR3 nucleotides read TGTGCCAGCAGCACCGTTACCCTTGGGCAGTATTTT. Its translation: CASSTVTLGQYF.

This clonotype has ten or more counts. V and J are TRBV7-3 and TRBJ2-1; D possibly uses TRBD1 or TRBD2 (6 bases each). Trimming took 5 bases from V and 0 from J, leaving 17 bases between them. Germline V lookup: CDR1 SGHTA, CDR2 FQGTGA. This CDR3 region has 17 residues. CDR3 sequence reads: CASSPGAAGSSYNEQFF. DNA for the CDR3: TGTGCCAGCAGCCCAGGGGCGGCGGGAAGCTCCTACAATGAGCAGTTCTTC.

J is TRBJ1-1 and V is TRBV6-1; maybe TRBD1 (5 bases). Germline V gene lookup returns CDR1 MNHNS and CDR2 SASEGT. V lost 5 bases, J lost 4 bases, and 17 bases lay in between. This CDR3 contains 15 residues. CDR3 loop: CASSRPRGAGTEAFF. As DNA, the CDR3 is TGTGCCAGCAGTCGACCCCGGGGCGCGGGCACTGAAGCTTTCTTT.

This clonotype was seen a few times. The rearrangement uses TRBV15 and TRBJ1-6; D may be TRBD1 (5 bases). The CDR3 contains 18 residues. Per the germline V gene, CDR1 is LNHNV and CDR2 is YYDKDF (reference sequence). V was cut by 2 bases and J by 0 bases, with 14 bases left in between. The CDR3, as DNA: TGTGCCACCAGCAGATCGGTCGGTCAGGGCTCCTATAATTCACCCCTCCACTTT. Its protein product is CATSRSVGQGSYNSPLHF.

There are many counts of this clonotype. The CDR3 loop reads CASSIVEVNTEAFF. The CDR3 DNA is TGTGCCAGTAGTATAGTGGAAGTAAACACTGAAGCTTTCTTT. V is TRBV19 and J is TRBJ1-1, with unresolved D. From germline, CDR1 is LNHDA and CDR2 SQIVND (reference sequence). The V and J ends lost 1 base and 2 bases respectively, with 8 bases between them. This CDR3 spans 14 amino acids.

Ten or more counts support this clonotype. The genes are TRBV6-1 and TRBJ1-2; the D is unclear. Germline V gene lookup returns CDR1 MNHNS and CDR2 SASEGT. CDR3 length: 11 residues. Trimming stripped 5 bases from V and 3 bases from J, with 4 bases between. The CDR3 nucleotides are TGTGCCAGCAGTTCGGACTATGGCTACACCTTC. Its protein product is CASSSDYGYTF.

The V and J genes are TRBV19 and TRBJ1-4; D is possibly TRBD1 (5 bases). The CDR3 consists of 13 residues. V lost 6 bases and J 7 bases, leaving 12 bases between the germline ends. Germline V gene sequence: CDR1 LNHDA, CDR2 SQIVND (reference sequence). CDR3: CASRTGRGEKLFF. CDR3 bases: TGTGCCAGTAGAACGGGGAGGGGTGAAAAACTGTTTTTT.

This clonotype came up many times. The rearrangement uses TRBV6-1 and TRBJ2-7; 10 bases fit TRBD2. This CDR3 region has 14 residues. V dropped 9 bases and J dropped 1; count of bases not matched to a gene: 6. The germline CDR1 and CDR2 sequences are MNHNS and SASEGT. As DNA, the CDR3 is TGTGCCAGTCTTCCGGGACTAGCGTCCTACGAGCAGTACTTC. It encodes CASLPGLASYEQYF.

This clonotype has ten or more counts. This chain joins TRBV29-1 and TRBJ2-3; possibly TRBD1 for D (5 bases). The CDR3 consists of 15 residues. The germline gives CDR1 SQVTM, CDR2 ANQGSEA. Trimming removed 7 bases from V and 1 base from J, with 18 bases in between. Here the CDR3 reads CSAGPRRAGTDTQYF. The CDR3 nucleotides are TGCAGCGCTGGTCCTCGCAGGGCAGGCACAGATACGCAGTATTTT.

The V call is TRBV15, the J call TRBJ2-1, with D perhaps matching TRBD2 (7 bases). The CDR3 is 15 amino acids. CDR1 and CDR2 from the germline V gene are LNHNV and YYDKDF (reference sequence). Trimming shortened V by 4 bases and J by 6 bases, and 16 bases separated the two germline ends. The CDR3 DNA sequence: TGTGCCACCAGCACGACGGGGGGCCAGGCCAATGAGCAGTTCTTC. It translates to CATSTTGGQANEQFF.

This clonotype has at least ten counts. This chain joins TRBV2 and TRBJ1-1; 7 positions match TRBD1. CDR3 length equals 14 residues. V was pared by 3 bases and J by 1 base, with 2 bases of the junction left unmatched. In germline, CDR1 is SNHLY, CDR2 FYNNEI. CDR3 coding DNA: TGTGCCAGCAGTGATGACAGGGCGAACACTGAAGCTTTCTTT. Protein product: CASSDDRANTEAFF.

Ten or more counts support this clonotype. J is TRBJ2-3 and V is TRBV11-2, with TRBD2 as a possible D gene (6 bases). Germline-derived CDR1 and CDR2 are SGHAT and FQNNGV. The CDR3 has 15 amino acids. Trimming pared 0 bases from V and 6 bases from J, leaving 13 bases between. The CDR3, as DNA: TGTGCCAGCAGCTTAGATAGCTACCGGGGGGATACGCAGTATTTT. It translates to CASSLDSYRGDTQYF.

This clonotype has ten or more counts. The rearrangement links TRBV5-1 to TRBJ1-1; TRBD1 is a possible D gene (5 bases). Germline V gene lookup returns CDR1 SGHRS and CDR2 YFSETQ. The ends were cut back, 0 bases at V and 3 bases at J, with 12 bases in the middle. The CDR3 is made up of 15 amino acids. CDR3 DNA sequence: TGCGCCAGCAGCTTGGTTGGGACCACAGACACTGAAGCTTTCTTT. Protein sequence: CASSLVGTTDTEAFF.